This T cell receptor (beta chain) is from a study of breast tumors, draining lymph nodes, adjacent tissues. Findings and caveats of the study: Data fit most tumor T cells coming from lymph node, expanding in tumor. Compared with basal-like, luminal-like tumors shared significantly more repertoire with nontumor tissue. Compared with lymph nodes, tumors were less diverse; compared with nontumor tissue, more.

TCRdb recomputed calls from the multiplex PCR reads with MiXCR, one row per CDR3 protein. Here the sample spans about 140,000 distinct CDR3 sequences, under 25% being singletons. This clonotype was detected ten times or more. Its antigen is undetermined. V lost 0 bases and J 1 base, leaving 7 bases between the germline ends. The germline CDR1 and CDR2 sequences are SGHKS and YYEKEE (reference sequence). The CDR3 is 14 amino acids. Axillary draining lymph nodes of breast cancer patients supplied the node samples. The receptor comes from a female donor with breast cancer. Some clones in this sample may be carry-over from other donors' samples. The sequencing sample was made of axillary lymph node tissue. The gene calls are TRBV5-5 and TRBJ1-2; no clear D. CDR3 amino acids: CASSLVDGNYGYTF. CDR3 sequence (DNA): TGTGCCAGCAGCTTGGTGGACGGTAACTATGGCTACACCTTC.